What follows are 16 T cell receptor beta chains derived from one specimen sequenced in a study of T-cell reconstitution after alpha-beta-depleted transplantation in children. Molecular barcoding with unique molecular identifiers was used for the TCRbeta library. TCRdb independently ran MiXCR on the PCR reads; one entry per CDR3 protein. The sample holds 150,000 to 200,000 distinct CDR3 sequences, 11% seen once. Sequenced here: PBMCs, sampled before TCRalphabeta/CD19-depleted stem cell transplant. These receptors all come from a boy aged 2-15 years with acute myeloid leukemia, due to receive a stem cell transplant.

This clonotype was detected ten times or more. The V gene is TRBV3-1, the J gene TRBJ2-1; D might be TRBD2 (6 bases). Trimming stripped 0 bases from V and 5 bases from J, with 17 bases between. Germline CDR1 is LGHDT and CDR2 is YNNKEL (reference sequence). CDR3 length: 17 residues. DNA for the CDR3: TGTGCCAGCAGCCAAGACAGGTGTCGGGAGCCCAACAATGAGCAGTTCTTC. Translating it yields CASSQDRCREPNNEQFF.

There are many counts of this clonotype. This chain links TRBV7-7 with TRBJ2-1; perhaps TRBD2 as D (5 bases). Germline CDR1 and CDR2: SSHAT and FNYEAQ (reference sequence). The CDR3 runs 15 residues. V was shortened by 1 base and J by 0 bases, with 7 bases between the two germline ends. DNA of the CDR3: TGTGCCAGCAGCTTAGGTAGCGCCTCCTACAATGAGCAGTTCTTC. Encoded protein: CASSLGSASYNEQFF.

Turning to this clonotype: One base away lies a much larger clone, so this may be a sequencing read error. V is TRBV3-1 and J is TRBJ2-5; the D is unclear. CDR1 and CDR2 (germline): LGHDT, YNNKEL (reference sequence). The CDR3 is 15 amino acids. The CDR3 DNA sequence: TGTGCCACCAGCCAAGAGGTGGGGTGGCAAGAGACCCAGTACTTC. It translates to CATSQEVGWQETQYF.

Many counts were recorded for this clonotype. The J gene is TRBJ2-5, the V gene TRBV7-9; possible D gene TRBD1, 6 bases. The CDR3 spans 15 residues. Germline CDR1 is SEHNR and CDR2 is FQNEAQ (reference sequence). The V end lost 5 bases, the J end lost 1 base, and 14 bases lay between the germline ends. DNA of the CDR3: TGTGCCAGCAGCGATGCCGGGACAAGCCAAGAGACCCAGTACTTC. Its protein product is CASSDAGTSQETQYF.

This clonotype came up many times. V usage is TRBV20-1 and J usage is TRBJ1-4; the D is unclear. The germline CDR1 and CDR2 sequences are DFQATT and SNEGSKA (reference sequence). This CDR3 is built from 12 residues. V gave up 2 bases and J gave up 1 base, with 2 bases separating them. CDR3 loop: CSARQTNEKLFF. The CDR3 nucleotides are TGCAGTGCTAGACAAACTAATGAAAAACTGTTTTTT.

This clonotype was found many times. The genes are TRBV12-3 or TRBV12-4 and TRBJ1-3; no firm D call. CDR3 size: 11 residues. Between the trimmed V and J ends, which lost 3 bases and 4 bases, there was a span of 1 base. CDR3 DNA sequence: TGTGCCAGCAGTTTGGGAAACACCATATATTTT. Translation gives CASSLGNTIYF.

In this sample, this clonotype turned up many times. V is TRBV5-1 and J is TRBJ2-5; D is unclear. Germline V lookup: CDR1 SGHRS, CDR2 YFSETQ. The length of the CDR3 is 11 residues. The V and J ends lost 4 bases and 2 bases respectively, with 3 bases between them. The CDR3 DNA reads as TGCGCCAGCAGCCGACAAGAGACCCAGTACTTC. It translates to CASSRQETQYF.

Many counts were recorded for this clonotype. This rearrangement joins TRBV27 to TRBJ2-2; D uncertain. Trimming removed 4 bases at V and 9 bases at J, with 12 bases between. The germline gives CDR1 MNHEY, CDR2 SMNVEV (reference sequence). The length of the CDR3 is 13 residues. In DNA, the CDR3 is TGTGCCAGCAGTTCCTATCCCCTCCGGGAGCTGTTTTTT. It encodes CASSSYPLRELFF.

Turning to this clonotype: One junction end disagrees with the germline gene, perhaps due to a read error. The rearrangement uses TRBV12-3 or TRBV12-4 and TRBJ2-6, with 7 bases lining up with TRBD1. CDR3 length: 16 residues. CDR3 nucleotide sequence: TGTGCCAGCAGTTTAGCAGGGGGCGCCGGGGCCAGCGTCCGGACTTTC. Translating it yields CASSLAGGAGASVRTF.

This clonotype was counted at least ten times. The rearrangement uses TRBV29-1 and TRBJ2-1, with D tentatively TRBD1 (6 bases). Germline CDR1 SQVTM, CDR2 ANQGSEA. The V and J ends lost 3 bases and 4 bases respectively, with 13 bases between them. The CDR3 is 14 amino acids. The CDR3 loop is CSVEGQGLYNEQFF. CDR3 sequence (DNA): TGCAGCGTTGAGGGTCAGGGGTTATACAATGAGCAGTTCTTC.

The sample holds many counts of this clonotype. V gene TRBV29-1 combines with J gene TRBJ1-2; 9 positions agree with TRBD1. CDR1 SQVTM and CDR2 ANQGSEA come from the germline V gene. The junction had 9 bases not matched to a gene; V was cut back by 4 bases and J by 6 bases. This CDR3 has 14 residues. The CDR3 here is CSVARDRAYDGYTF. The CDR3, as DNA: TGCAGCGTTGCCCGGGACAGGGCTTATGATGGCTACACCTTC. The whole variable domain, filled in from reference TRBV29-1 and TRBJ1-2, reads SAVISQKPSRDICQRGTSLTIQCQVDSQVTMMFWYRQQPGQSLTLIATANQGSEATYESGFVIDKFPISRPNLTFSTLTVSNMSPEDSSIYLCSVARDRAYDGYTFGSGTRLTVV.

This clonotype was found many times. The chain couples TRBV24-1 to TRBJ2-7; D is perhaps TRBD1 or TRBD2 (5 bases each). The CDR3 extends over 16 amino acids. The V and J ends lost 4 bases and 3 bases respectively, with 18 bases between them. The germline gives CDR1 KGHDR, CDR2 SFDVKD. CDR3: CATSEGPQPGFYEQYV. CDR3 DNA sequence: TGTGCCACCAGTGAGGGACCCCAACCGGGGTTCTACGAGCAGTACGTC.

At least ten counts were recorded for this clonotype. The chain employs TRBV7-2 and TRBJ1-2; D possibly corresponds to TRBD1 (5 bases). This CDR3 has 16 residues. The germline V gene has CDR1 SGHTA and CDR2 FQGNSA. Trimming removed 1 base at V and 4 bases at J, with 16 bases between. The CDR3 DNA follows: TGTGCCAGCAGCTTAGGCGCAGGGACCCTGGGCTATGGCTACACCTTC. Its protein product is CASSLGAGTLGYGYTF.

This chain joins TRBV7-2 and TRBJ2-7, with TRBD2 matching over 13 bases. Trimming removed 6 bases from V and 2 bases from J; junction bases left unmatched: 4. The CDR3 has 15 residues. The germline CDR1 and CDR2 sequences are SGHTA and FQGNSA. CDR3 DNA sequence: TGTGCCAGCAGTCTCACTAGCGGGGGGGCCTACGAGCAGTACGTC. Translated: CASSLTSGGAYEQYV.

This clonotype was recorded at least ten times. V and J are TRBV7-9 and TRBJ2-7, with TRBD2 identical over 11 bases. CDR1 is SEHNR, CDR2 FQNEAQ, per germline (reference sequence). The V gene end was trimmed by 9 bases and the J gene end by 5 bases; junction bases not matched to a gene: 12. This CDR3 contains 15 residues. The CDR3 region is CASEFSGRAEDEQYF. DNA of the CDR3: TGTGCCAGTGAGTTTAGCGGGAGGGCCGAGGACGAGCAGTACTTC. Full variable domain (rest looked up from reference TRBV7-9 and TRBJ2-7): DTGVSQNPRHKITKRGQNVTFRCDPISEHNRLYWYRQTLGQGPEFLTYFQNEAQLEKSRLLSDRFSAERPKGSFSTLEIQRTEQGDSAMYLCASEFSGRAEDEQYFGPGTRLTVT.

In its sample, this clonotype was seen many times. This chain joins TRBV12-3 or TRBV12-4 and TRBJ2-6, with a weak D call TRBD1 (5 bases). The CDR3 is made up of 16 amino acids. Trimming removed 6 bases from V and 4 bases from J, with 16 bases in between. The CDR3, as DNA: TGTGCCAGCAGGTCCTCTACAGGCTCCGGGGCCAACGTCCTGACTTTC. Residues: CASRSSTGSGANVLTF.